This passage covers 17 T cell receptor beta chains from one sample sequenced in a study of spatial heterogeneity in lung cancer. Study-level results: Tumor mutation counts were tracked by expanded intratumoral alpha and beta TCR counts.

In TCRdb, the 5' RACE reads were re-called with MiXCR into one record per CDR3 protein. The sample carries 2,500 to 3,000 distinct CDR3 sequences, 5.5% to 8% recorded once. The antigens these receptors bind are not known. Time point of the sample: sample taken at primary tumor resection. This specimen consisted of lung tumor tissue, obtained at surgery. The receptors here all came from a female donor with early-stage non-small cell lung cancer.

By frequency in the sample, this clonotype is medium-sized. Written as DNA, the CDR3 is TGCAGTGCTAGAGTGGGACAGGGGGCCCGCGAGCAGTACTTC. It codes for CSARVGQGAREQYF. The chain couples TRBV20-1 to TRBJ2-7; 12 nucleotides agree with TRBD1. The CDR3 runs to 14 residues. Germline trimming cut 1 base from V and 6 bases from J; bases unmatched to any gene: 4. Germline lookup yields CDR1 DFQATT and CDR2 SNEGSKA (reference sequence).

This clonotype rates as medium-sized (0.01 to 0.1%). The CDR3: CSISTASYEQYF. DNA for the CDR3: TGCAGCATTTCGACAGCCTCCTACGAGCAGTACTTC. The chain has TRBV29-1 and TRBJ2-7; D may be TRBD1 (5 bases). This CDR3 has 12 residues. Germline CDR1 SQVTM, CDR2 ANQGSEA. Trimming took off 8 bases at V and 0 bases at J, with 11 bases between the two ends.

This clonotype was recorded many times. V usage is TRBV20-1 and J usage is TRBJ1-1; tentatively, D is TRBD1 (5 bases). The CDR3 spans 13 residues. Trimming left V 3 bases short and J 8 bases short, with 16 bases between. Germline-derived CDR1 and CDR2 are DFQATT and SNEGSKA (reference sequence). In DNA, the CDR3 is TGCAGTGCTAGTATCATTACAGGTTGGGAAGCTTTCTTT. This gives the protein CSASIITGWEAFF.

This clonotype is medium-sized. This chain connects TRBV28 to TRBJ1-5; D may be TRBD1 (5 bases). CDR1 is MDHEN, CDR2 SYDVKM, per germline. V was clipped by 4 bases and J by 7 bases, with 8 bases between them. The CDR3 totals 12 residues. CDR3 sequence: CASSWGGQPQHF. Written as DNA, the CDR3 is TGTGCCAGCAGTTGGGGCGGGCAGCCCCAGCATTTT.

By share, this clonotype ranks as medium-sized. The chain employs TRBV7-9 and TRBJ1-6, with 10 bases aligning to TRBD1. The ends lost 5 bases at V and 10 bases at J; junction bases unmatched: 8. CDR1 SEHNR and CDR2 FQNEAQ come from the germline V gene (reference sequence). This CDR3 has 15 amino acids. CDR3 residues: CASSHRTGGDSPLHF. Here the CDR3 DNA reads TGTGCCAGCAGCCACAGGACAGGGGGGGACTCACCCCTCCACTTT.

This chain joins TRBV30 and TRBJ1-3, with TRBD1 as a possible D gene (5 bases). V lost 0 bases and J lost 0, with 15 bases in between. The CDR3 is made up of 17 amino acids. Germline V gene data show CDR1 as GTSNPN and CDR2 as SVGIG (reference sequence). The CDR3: CAWSVLSWGTSGNTIYF. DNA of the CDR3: TGTGCCTGGAGTGTACTCTCTTGGGGCACCTCTGGAAACACCATATATTTT.

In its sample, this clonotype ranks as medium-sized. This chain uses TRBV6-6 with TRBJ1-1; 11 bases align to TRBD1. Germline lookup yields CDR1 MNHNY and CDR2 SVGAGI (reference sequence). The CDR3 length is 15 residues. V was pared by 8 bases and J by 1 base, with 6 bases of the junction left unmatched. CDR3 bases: TGTGCCAGCGGGGACAGGGGGAGAGGGAACACTGAAGCTTTCTTT. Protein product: CASGDRGRGNTEAFF.

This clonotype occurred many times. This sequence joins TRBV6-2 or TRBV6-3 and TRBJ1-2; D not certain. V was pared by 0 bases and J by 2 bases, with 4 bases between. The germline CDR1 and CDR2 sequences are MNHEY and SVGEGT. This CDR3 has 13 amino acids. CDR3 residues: CASSYSQNYGYTF. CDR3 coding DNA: TGTGCCAGCAGTTACTCGCAGAACTATGGCTACACCTTC.

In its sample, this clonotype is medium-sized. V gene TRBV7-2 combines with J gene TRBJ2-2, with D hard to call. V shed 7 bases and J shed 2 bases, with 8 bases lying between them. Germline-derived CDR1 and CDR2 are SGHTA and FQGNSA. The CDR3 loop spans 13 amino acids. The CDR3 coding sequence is TGTGCCAGCAACTTTCATAACACCGGGGAGCTGTTTTTT. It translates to CASNFHNTGELFF.

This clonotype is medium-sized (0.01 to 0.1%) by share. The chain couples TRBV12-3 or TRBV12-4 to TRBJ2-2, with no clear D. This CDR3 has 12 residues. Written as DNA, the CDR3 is TGTGCTCAGAGGCTGGGCACCGGGGAGCTGTTTTTT. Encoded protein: CAQRLGTGELFF.

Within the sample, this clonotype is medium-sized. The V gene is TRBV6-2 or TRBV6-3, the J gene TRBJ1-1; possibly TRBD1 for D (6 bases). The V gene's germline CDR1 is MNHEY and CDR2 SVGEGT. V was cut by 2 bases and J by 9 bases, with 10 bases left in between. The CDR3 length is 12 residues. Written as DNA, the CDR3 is TGTGCCAGCAGTTACGCCACAGGGAAAGCTTTCTTT. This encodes CASSYATGKAFF.

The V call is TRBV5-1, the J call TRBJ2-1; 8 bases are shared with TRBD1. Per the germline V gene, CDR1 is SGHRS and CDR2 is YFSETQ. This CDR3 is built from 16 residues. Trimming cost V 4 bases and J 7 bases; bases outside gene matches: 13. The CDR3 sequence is CASSARTSTGVNEQFF. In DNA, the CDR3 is TGCGCCAGCAGCGCGCGCACGTCGACAGGGGTAAATGAGCAGTTCTTC.

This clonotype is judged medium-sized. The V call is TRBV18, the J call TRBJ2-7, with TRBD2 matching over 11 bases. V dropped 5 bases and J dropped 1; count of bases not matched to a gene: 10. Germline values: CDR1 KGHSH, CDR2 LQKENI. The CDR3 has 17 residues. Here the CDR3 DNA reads TGTGCCAGCTCATCCTTGCCGGGACTAGCGGAGTCCTACGAGCAGTACTTC. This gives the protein CASSSLPGLAESYEQYF.

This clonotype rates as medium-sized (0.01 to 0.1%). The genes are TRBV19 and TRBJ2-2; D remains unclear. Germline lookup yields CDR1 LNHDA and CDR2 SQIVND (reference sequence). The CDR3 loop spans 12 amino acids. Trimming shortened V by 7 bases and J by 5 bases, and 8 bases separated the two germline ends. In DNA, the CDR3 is TGTGCCAGTAAACGGCGGACCGGGGAGCTGTTTTTT. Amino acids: CASKRRTGELFF.

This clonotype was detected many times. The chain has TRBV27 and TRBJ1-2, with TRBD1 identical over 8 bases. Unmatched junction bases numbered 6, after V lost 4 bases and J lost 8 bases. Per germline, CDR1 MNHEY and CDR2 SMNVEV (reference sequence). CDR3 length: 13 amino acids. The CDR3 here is CASSSAGTGGYTF. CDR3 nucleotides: TGTGCCAGCAGTTCTGCAGGGACAGGAGGCTACACCTTC.

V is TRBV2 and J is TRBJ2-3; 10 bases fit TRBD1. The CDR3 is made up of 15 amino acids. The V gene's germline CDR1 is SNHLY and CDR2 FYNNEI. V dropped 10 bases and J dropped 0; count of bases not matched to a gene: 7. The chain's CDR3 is CANSLDRGSTDTQYF. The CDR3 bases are TGTGCCAACAGCTTGGACAGGGGGAGCACAGATACGCAGTATTTT.

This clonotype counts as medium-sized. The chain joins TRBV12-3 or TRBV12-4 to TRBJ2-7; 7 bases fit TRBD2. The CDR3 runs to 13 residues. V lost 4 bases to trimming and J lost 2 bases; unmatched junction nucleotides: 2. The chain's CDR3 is CASSWGGAYEQYF. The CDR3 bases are TGTGCCAGCAGTTGGGGAGGGGCCTACGAGCAGTACTTC.